This note documents a single T cell receptor beta chain sequence. CDR1 and CDR2 from the germline V gene are SGDLS and YYNGEE. The CDR3 runs 18 residues. V trimming: 3 bases; J trimming: 0 bases; junction bases outside the gene matches: 11. Primers for the PCR totalled 60 Vbeta and 13 Jbeta. Libraries were prepared by immunoSEQ multiplex PCR; TCRdb keeps only in-frame clonotypes and omits some of them. Among about 150,000 clones, about 85% were seen once, and the ten largest hold about 2.3%. This sample is drawn from a study of cytomegalovirus exposure and HLA in healthy donors. The sequencing input was PBMCs. The sequence derives from a woman between 18 and 29 years old in good health and CMV-seronegative. The chain recombines TRBV9 with TRBJ2-2; TRBD2 matches at 7 bases. The DNA of the CDR3 is TGTGCCAGCAGCGGCCACCTTACTAGCGTTGCGAACACCGGGGAGCTGTTTTTT. Translated: CASSGHLTSVANTGELFF.